The 5 T cell receptor beta chains below all came from one sample that was sequenced in a study of T cells in Graves' hyperthyroidism and ophthalmopathy. Amplified TCR beta CDR3 regions derived from RNA transcripts. An initial round of RT-PCR targeting the TCR CDR3 relied on the HTBI primer set. TCRdb recomputed calls from the multiplex PCR reads with MiXCR, one row per CDR3 protein. This table holds under 250,000 distinct CDR3 sequences, 15% to 20% found once. Sequencing was performed on blood. The receptors shown here come from a man aged 50 or older with Graves' hyperthyroidism.

The genes are TRBV20-1 and TRBJ2-7; D is unclear. The CDR3 runs to 11 residues. Per the germline V gene, CDR1 is DFQATT and CDR2 is SNEGSKA (reference sequence). The V gene lost 5 bases and the J gene lost 4 bases, with 9 bases spanning the gap. The CDR3 nucleotides are TGCAGTGCTCCGGACGGGTACGAGCAGTACTTC. It yields the protein CSAPDGYEQYF.

The V gene is TRBV2, the J gene TRBJ1-5, with D tentatively TRBD1 (5 bases). Germline CDR1 and CDR2: SNHLY and FYNNEI. This CDR3 is built from 15 residues. The V and J ends lost 4 bases and 3 bases respectively, with 13 bases between them. CDR3 bases: TGTGCCAGCAGTGGGGACCGGGAACCCAATCAGCCCCAGCATTTT. It specifies CASSGDREPNQPQHF.

V gene TRBV7-2 combines with J gene TRBJ2-1, with 7 bases aligning to TRBD2. The V and J ends lost 1 base and 8 bases, in that order; junction bases with no gene match: 5. Germline CDR1 reads SGHTA; CDR2 reads FQGNSA. The CDR3 is made up of 14 amino acids. Written as DNA, the CDR3 is TGTGCCAGCAGCTTAGACGCGGGAGTCGATGAGCAGTTCTTC. Protein: CASSLDAGVDEQFF.

V gene TRBV7-3 combines with J gene TRBJ1-1, with TRBD1 matching over 7 bases. CDR3 size: 13 residues. Trimming removed 4 bases from V and 8 bases from J; junction bases left unmatched: 7. Germline V gives CDR1 SGHTA, CDR2 FQGTGA. CDR3 sequence reads: CASSWRQGSEAFF. The CDR3 DNA is TGTGCCAGCAGCTGGAGACAGGGATCAGAAGCTTTCTTT.

This clonotype was detected ten times or more. The chain uses TRBV28 and TRBJ2-1, with 8 bases identical to TRBD2. The germline V gene encodes CDR1 MDHEN and CDR2 SYDVKM. CDR3 size: 14 residues. After removal of 5 bases from V and 8 bases from J, the junction contained 8 bases not matched to a gene. The CDR3 nucleotides are TGTGCCAGCAGTCCAGCGGGAGATGTCGATGAGCAGTTCTTC. It codes for CASSPAGDVDEQFF.